This paragraph covers one T cell receptor (beta chain) sequence. The sample originates from a study of blood T cell repertoires in COVID-19. Study-level background: Sites in the United States, Italy and Spain provided acute and convalescent COVID-19 samples. Sources were T cells, B-cell-depleted T cells, or PBMCs; the material itself was cDNA or gDNA.

Original processing notes: Estimation of nucleated cell counts relied on the amplification of reference gene primers. Measured with immunoSEQ multiplex PCR; TCRdb has only the in-frame clones, and not every one. V and J calls and clone size come straight from that table; D and trimming were deduced from the DNA. The sample consists of a few hundred thousand clones, about 88% of them appearing once. The ends lost 5 bases at V and 13 bases at J; junction bases unmatched: 11. The V gene's germline CDR1 is SGHNT and CDR2 YENEEA. This CDR3 region has 14 residues. Sequenced: peripheral blood. The clonotype comes from a man in his forties or fifties with active or convalescent COVID-19. The chain couples TRBV11-3 to TRBJ2-1, with 10 bases lining up with TRBD1. CDR3 in amino acids: CASSMTGTGVQQFF. The CDR3 DNA sequence: TGTGCCAGCAGCATGACCGGGACAGGGGTTCAACAGTTCTTC.